This TCR beta chain was recorded in a study of beta chain features in type 1 diabetes. Study-wide context: In all, more than 90,000,000 sorted cells from all samples were analyzed.

Donors contributed one heparinised blood draw apiece, averaging about 110 mL. The authors reverse transcribed all of the isolated RNA, so sequencing captured expressed TCRB transcripts. Sequenced by immunoSEQ multiplex PCR; TCRdb stores in-frame clones only, minus some. The sample yields about 140,000 clones, 6.9% seen once. The CDR3 runs 15 residues. V was trimmed by 3 bases and J by 5 bases, leaving 16 bases between them. Per germline, CDR1 SGHTA and CDR2 FQGNSA. This receptor was identified in a woman in her thirties in good health. V is TRBV7-2 and J is TRBJ2-5; a possible D gene is TRBD2 (5 bases). Sample: central memory CD4+ T cells from blood. As DNA, the CDR3 is TGTGCCAGCAGCTTTGGAGGCCGCACTTTGGAGACCCAGTACTTC. It yields the protein CASSFGGRTLETQYF.